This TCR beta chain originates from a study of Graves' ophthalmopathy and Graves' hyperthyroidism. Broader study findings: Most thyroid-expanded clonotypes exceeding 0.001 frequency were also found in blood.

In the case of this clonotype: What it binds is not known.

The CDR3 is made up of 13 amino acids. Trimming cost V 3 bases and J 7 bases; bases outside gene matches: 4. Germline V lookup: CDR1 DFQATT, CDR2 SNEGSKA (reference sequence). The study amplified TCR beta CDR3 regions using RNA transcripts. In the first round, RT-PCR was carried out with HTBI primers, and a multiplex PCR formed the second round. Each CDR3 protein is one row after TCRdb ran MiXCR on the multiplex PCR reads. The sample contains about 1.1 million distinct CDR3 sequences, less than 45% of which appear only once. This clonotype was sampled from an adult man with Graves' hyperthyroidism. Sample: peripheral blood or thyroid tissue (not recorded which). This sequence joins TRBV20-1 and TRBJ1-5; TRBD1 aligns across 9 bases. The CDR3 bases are TGCAGTGCTAGGGGACAGGGATACCAGCCCCAGCATTTT. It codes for CSARGQGYQPQHF.